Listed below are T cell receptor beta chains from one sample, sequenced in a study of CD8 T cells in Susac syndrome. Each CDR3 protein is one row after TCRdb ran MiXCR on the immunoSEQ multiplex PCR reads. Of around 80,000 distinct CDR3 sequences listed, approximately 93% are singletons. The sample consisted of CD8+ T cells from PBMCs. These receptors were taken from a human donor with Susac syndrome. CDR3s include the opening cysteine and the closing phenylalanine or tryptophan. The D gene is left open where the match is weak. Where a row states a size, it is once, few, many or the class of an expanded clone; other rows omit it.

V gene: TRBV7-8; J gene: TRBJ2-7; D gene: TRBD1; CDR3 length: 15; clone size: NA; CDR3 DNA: TGTGCCAGCAGCTTAGAGGGGACAGGGACCTACGAGCAGTACTTC; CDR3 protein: CASSLEGTGTYEQYF
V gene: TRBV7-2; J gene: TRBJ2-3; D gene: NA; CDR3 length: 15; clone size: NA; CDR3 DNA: TGTGCCAGCAGCCTGATGGGGGGAGAGGCAGATACGCAGTATTTT; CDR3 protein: CASSLMGGEADTQYF
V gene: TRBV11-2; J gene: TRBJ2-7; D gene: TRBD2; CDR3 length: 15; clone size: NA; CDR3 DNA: TGTGCCAGCACCTTAAGCAGCGGGGCCCTCTACGAGCAGTACTTC; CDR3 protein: CASTLSSGALYEQYF
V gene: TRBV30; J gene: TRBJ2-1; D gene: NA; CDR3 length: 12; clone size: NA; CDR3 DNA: TGTGCCTGGAGTGTTCAGAACAATGAGCAGTTCTTC; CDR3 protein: CAWSVQNNEQFF
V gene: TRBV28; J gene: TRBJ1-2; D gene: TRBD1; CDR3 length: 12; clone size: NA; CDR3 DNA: TGTGCCACCCAGGACAGGGGGCATGGCTACACCTTC; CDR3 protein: CATQDRGHGYTF
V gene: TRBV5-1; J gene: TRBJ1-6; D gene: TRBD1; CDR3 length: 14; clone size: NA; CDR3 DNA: TGCGCCAGCAGCTGGACAGGGTTAGACTCACCCCTCCACTTT; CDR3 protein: CASSWTGLDSPLHF
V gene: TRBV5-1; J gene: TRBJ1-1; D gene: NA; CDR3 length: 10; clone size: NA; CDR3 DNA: TGCGCCAGCCCTTCTGTTGAAGCTTTCTTT; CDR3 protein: CASPSVEAFF
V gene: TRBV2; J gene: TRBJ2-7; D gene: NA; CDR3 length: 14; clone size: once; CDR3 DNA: TGTGCCAGCGGAGGGGGCCTCTTTGACAACGAGCAGTACTTC; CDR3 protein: CASGGGLFDNEQYF
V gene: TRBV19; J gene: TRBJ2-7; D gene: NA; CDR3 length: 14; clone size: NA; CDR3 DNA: TGTGCCAGTAGTATAGGGAACAGACGGCAGGAGCAGTACTTC; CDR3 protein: CASSIGNRRQEQYF
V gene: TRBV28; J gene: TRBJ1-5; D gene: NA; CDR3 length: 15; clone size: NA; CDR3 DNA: TGTGCCAGCAGCCATCAACGTACAGGGTTTCAGCCCCAGCATTTT; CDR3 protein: CASSHQRTGFQPQHF